Below, one T cell receptor (beta chain) is given with its context. Antigen unknown. This sample stems from a study of T cells in Graves' hyperthyroidism and ophthalmopathy. Study results and limitations: Median prediction lead before ophthalmopathy onset was around 7 months with the model.

This CDR3 region has 15 residues. With V trimmed by 4 bases and J by 1 base, 4 bases remained unmatched. Germline lookup yields CDR1 KGHDR and CDR2 SFDVKD. The authors obtained PBMCs from about 9 ml of fresh peripheral blood. The CDR3 regions of TCR beta were amplified from RNA transcripts. First-round RT-PCR targeting the TCR CDR3 was performed with the HTBI primer set. One entry per CDR3 protein, called by TCRdb with MiXCR from the multiplex PCR reads. The sample includes about 290,000 distinct CDR3 sequences, roughly 15% seen only once; the top ten take approximately 7.9%. The sample consisted of blood. J is TRBJ2-3 and V is TRBV24-1, with TRBD2 matching 7 bases. The sequence derives from a woman aged 40 to 50 with Graves' hyperthyroidism. CDR3 in DNA: TGTGCCACCAGTGACGGCGGGAGAGGCACAGATACGCAGTATTTT. It is translated as CATSDGGRGTDTQYF.